Listed below are T cell receptor beta chains from one sample, sequenced in a study of blood T cell repertoires in COVID-19. Using immunoSEQ multiplex PCR, the repertoire was profiled, and TCRdb retains in-frame clones only, with some absent. The sample carries 240,000 or so clones, approximately 88% recorded once. Sample: peripheral blood. These receptors were collected from a woman in her 30s with acute or convalescent COVID-19. Each CDR3 is given without its conserved first and last residue. The D gene is left open where the match is weak.

v_call d_call cdr3_aa
TRBV19 - ASSSGRTYEQY
TRBV4-2 - ASSLRDSKQETQY
TRBV30 - AQRTATYEQY
TRBV7-6 TRBD2 ASGSGSSYEQY
TRBV30 TRBD2 AWVREETQY
TRBV6-5 - ASSRGGSEAF
TRBV6-5 - ASSYTPGGAGYT
TRBV27 - ASSFVGSGYEQY
TRBV7-9 - ASSFLTVGQGQETQY
TRBV6-2/TRBV6-3 TRBD2 ASSSGLARYEQY
TRBV2 - ASSEARGNTIY
TRBV12-5 - ASGFSGASGANVLT
TRBV6-5 - ASSYDSYGYT
TRBV3-1/TRBV3-2 TRBD1 ASSPGTGVEKLF
TRBV14 TRBD1 ASSPRTGGETQY
TRBV14 - ASSLDLRGEQY
TRBV2 TRBD2 ASNRPGGGQANTGELF
TRBV7-3 TRBD1 ASSSYPGQEEAF
TRBV2 - ASSDVRDAQH
TRBV15 - ATSRGTNEQF
TRBV18 - ASSPRAGLNTEAF
TRBV5-1 TRBD1 ASSPSLDRVGEQY